The 7 T cell receptor beta chains presented below share a single source sample, sequenced in a study of cytomegalovirus exposure and HLA in healthy donors. Both 60 Vbeta primers and 13 Jbeta primers went into the PCR. Using immunoSEQ multiplex PCR, the repertoire was profiled, and TCRdb retains in-frame clones only, with some absent. This table has about 92,000 clones, approximately 71% appearing once. Sequencing input: PBMCs. These receptors originate from a man in his fifties or sixties in good health and CMV-seronegative.

This clone was seen a few times. V is TRBV29-1 and J is TRBJ1-2, with D maybe TRBD1 (5 bases). The CDR3 loop spans 16 amino acids. Germline lookup yields CDR1 SQVTM and CDR2 ANQGSEA. V shed 0 bases and J shed 2 bases, with 16 bases lying between them. The CDR3 region is CSVEDLWSGRNYGYTF. CDR3 coding DNA: TGCAGCGTTGAAGATCTTTGGTCAGGGAGGAACTATGGCTACACCTTC.

The chain joins TRBV27 to TRBJ1-4, with a weak D call TRBD1 (6 bases). Trimming took 5 bases from V and 5 from J, leaving 12 bases between them. CDR1 is MNHEY, CDR2 SMNVEV, per germline (reference sequence). The CDR3 totals 14 residues. The CDR3 spells CASSPRTANEKLFF. Written as DNA, the CDR3 is TGTGCCAGCAGTCCTCGGACAGCAAATGAAAAACTGTTTTTT.

This clone was seen only a few times. The rearrangement joins TRBV18 to TRBJ2-2, with a possible D match to TRBD2 (5 bases). V lost 4 bases, J lost 5 bases, and 11 bases lay in between. The V gene's germline CDR1 is KGHSH and CDR2 LQKENI. The CDR3 is 14 amino acids. CDR3 sequence reads: CASSLQTGTGELFF. The CDR3 bases are TGTGCCAGCTCACTTCAGACGGGGACCGGGGAGCTGTTTTTT.

The chain combines TRBV7-2 with TRBJ2-7, with a tentative D call TRBD2 (6 bases). Deletions cut 4 bases from V and 3 bases from J, with 7 bases between. Germline V gives CDR1 SGHTA, CDR2 FQGNSA. This CDR3 comprises 12 residues. CDR3 region: CASSSGVYEQYF. The DNA for the CDR3 is TGTGCCAGCAGCTCGGGGGTCTACGAGCAGTACTTC.

The table lists this clone with a few counts. The chain has TRBV2 and TRBJ1-4; TRBD1 matches at 8 bases. The CDR3 is 15 amino acids. The germline V gene has CDR1 SNHLY and CDR2 FYNNEI. The V gene end was trimmed by 3 bases and the J gene end by 4 bases; junction bases not matched to a gene: 4. CDR3 amino acids: CASSDLQGDNEKLFF. The DNA for the CDR3 is TGTGCCAGCAGTGACCTACAGGGGGATAATGAAAAACTGTTTTTT.

The chain is built from TRBV2 and TRBJ1-2; 7 bases are shared with TRBD1. CDR1 is SNHLY, CDR2 FYNNEI, per germline. The CDR3 has 13 amino acids. Losses at the gene ends were 6 bases for V and 7 bases for J; bases not matched to a gene: 8. CDR3 nucleotide sequence: TGTGCCAGCAGAGAGAGACAGGGCCTTGGCTACACCTTC. Its translation is CASRERQGLGYTF. The full variable domain, completed using reference TRBV2 and TRBJ1-2, is EPEVTQTPSHQVTQMGQEVILRCVPISNHLYFYWYRQILGQKVEFLVSFYNNEISEKSEIFDDQFSVERPDGSNFTLKIRSTKLEDSAMYFCASRERQGLGYTFGSGTRLTVV.

The chain has TRBV10-3 and TRBJ2-2; 10 nucleotides align to TRBD1. Germline trimming cut 10 bases from V and 3 bases from J; bases unmatched to any gene: 2. Germline V lookup: CDR1 ENHRY, CDR2 SYGVKD. The CDR3 is 13 amino acids. The CDR3 region has the DNA TGTGCCACCGGACAGGGGGACACCGGGGAGCTGTTTTTT. Translating gives CATGQGDTGELFF.